What follows are 2 T cell receptor gamma chains derived from one specimen sequenced in a study of Vδ1+ human thymocytes. Study-level results: Thymic TRG and TRD repertoires appeared highly polyclonal, with Gaussian CDR3 length distributions.

These receptors have no identified antigens. Extracted RNA was reverse transcribed into cDNA. CDR3 amplicons came from multiplex PCR with pooled V-gene forward and constant-region reverse primers. TCRdb called clones anew from the multiplex PCR reads with CATT. The profile shows about 22,000 gamma-chain clones, roughly 13% of them singletons. Sequencing used Vdelta1+ gamma-delta thymocytes from the thymus. The subset is: FACS-sorted CD3+ TCRalphabeta- TCRVdelta1+ TCRVdelta2- thymocytes. These receptors originate from a child younger than two who had congenital heart surgery.

This clone ranks as medium-sized (0.01 to 0.1%). The V gene is TRGV9, the J gene TRGJ1 or TRGJ2. The CDR3 is made up of 11 amino acids. The V segment lost 0 bases and the J segment 12 bases; nucleotides outside the gene matches: 5. Germline lookup yields CDR1 GITISATS and CDR2 ISYDGTV (reference sequence). The CDR3, as DNA: TGTGCCTTGTGGGAGGTGCATGGGAAACTCTTT. Its protein product is CALWEVHGKLF.

This clone was seen a handful of times. This sample also contains other DNA sequences that code for the same CDR3. The genes are TRGV4 and TRGJP2. The germline gives CDR1 EGSTGY, CDR2 YDSYTSSV. The CDR3 extends over 12 amino acids. The J segment lost 2 bases and the V segment lost 8 bases, leaving 2 bases of the junction unmatched. The CDR3 reads CATYSSDWIKTF. CDR3 DNA: TGTGCCACCTACAGTAGTGATTGGATCAAGACGTTT.